This TCR beta chain emerged from a study of blood T cell repertoires in COVID-19. The wider study: Collection of acute and convalescent COVID-19 samples took place in the United States, Italy and Spain.

Produced via immunoSEQ multiplex PCR; TCRdb's table is partial and in-frame only. The repertoire has 300,000 or so clones, 87% of them found once; the top ten carry 1%. Trimming removed 4 bases at V and 2 bases at J, with 15 bases between. Germline CDR1 and CDR2: SGDLS and YYNGEE. This CDR3 has 15 residues. Sequencing used peripheral blood. The sequence was obtained from a man aged 50-59 years with active or convalescent COVID-19. The V gene is TRBV9, the J gene TRBJ1-2, with D unresolved. CDR3 coding DNA: TGTGCCAGCAGCCCAGACCCGAGGGAGAACTATGGCTACACCTTC. Translated: CASSPDPRENYGYTF.